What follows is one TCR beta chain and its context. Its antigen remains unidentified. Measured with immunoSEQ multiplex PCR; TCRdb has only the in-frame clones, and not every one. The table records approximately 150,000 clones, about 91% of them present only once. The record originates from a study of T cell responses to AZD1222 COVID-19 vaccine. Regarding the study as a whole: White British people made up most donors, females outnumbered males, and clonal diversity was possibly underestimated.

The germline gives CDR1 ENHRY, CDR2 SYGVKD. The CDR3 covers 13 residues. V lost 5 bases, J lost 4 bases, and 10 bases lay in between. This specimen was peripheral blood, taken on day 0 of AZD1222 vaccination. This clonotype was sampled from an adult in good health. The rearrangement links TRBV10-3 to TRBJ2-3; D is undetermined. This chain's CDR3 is CAISPYSPDTQYF. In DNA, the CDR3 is TGTGCCATCAGTCCCTATTCCCCAGATACGCAGTATTTT.